This entry lists 13 T cell receptor beta chains sequenced from one sample in a study of blood T cell repertoires in COVID-19. Sequencing used immunoSEQ multiplex PCR; TCRdb keeps in-frame clones, though not all of them. Of tens of thousands of clones detected, around 79% appear once; the ten largest clones hold roughly 32%. Sequencing was performed on peripheral blood. Receptor source: a human donor in a cohort sampled during active COVID-19.

The chain joins TRBV9 to TRBJ2-7; 9 bases are a match to TRBD1. Per germline, CDR1 SGDLS and CDR2 YYNGEE. The junction had 6 bases not matched to a gene; V was cut back by 0 bases and J by 5 bases. This CDR3 region has 15 residues. The CDR3 DNA is TGTGCCAGCAGCGTAGCCCCTGGGACAGGGAACGAGCAGTACTTC. Translation gives CASSVAPGTGNEQYF.

About this clone: One junction end does not reproduce the germline sequence, and a read error may be involved. Additional DNA sequences in this sample encode the identical CDR3. The chain combines TRBV7-9 with TRBJ2-7; TRBD2 agrees at 12 bases. There are 16 residues in the CDR3. Looked up from germline, CDR1 is SEHNR and CDR2 is FQNEAQ (reference sequence). CDR3 nucleotides: TGTGCCAGCAGCTTAGCGCGGACTAGCGGGGCCTACGAGCAGTACTTT. The encoded protein is CASSLARTSGAYEQYF.

This clone was detected once. This chain uses TRBV6-5 with TRBJ2-3; 7 bases match TRBD2. The germline V gene encodes CDR1 MNHEY and CDR2 SVGAGI. With V trimmed by 0 bases and J by 5 bases, 5 bases remained unmatched. This CDR3 spans 15 amino acids. DNA for the CDR3: TGTGCCAGCAGTTACTCGGCGGGAGTTCAAGATACGCAGTATTTT. Its protein is CASSYSAGVQDTQYF.

J is TRBJ2-1 and V is TRBV7-3; TRBD1 aligns across 7 bases. Germline CDR1 SGHTA, CDR2 FQGTGA. This CDR3 spans 15 amino acids. After removal of 3 bases from V and 5 bases from J, the junction contained 7 bases not matched to a gene. CDR3: CASSFSQGSHNEQFF. CDR3 sequence (DNA): TGTGCCAGCAGCTTCTCACAGGGGTCCCACAATGAGCAGTTCTTC.

This chain uses TRBV18 with TRBJ2-3, with 8 bases that match TRBD1. This CDR3 spans 15 amino acids. In germline, CDR1 is KGHSH, CDR2 LQKENI. V shed 2 bases, J shed 4 bases, and the junction held 5 bases outside the gene matches. The CDR3 DNA sequence: TGTGCCAGCTCACCAGTGGCAGGGGGCCCAGATACGCAGTATTTT. Protein product: CASSPVAGGPDTQYF.

V gene TRBV7-2 combines with J gene TRBJ2-7; weak D call: TRBD2 (6 bases). Trimming removed 5 bases from V and 6 bases from J, with 11 bases in between. Looked up from germline, CDR1 is SGHTA and CDR2 is FQGNSA. This CDR3 has 12 amino acids. The CDR3 is CASSPRGAEQYF. The CDR3 DNA is TGTGCCAGCAGCCCCCGCGGGGCCGAGCAGTACTTC.

This rearrangement joins TRBV10-2 to TRBJ2-7; 7 bases are a match to TRBD1. This CDR3 region has 14 residues. With V trimmed by 3 bases and J by 0 bases, 2 bases remained unmatched. Germline loops: CDR1 WSHSY, CDR2 SAAADI. The CDR3 spells CASSDRGSSYEQYF. The CDR3, as DNA: TGCGCCAGCAGTGACAGGGGGAGCTCCTACGAGCAGTACTTC.

Here the CDR3 reads CASSSHRLGTEAFF. For the CDR3, the DNA is TGTGCCAGCAGCTCACACAGGCTGGGGACTGAAGCTTTCTTT. The chain is built from TRBV7-9 and TRBJ1-1, with a tentative D call TRBD1 (5 bases). V lost 4 bases to trimming and J lost 5 bases, with 14 bases between them. CDR3 length: 14 amino acids. The germline CDR1 and CDR2 sequences are SEHNR and FQNEAQ (reference sequence).

The chain is built from TRBV24-1 and TRBJ2-1; 10 nucleotides align to TRBD2. V shed 1 base, J shed 8 bases, and the junction held 10 bases outside the gene matches. CDR3 length: 17 amino acids. CDR1 and CDR2 (germline): KGHDR, SFDVKD. CDR3 sequence (DNA): TGTGCCACCAGTGATTTAGCGGGAGGGGCGCCTATCGATGAGCAGTTCTTC. This sequence encodes CATSDLAGGAPIDEQFF.

This sequence joins TRBV6-5 and TRBJ1-1; TRBD1 matches at 7 bases. V gave up 7 bases and J gave up 8 bases; unmatched junction bases: 4. The CDR3 runs 11 residues. CDR1 is MNHEY, CDR2 SVGAGI, per germline. The DNA for the CDR3 is TGTGCCAGCACCCTGACAGGGGAAGCTTTCTTT. Translation: CASTLTGEAFF.

The gene calls are TRBV29-1 and TRBJ1-1; D is unclear. V lost 7 bases and J lost 5, with 20 bases in between. The CDR3 spans 14 residues. Per germline, CDR1 SQVTM and CDR2 ANQGSEA. The CDR3 here is CSAYDHRRVTEAFF. CDR3 sequence (DNA): TGCAGCGCCTACGATCACCGACGGGTGACTGAAGCTTTCTTT.

The rearrangement joins TRBV9 to TRBJ2-3, with 7 nucleotides matching TRBD2. V shed 5 bases and J 4 bases; nucleotides not matched to a gene: 10. This CDR3 is 15 amino acids long. CDR1 is SGDLS, CDR2 YYNGEE, per germline. CDR3: CASSASGAAADTQYF. Here the CDR3 DNA reads TGTGCCAGCAGTGCCAGCGGGGCGGCGGCAGATACGCAGTATTTT.

J is TRBJ1-1 and V is TRBV18; 7 positions match TRBD1. The CDR3 sequence is 15 residues long. Germline CDR1 KGHSH, CDR2 LQKENI. The V gene end was trimmed by 4 bases and the J gene end by 1 base; junction bases not matched to a gene: 6. DNA of the CDR3: TGTGCCAGCTCACGGCAGGGGGATTCGAACACTGAAGCTTTCTTT. Its protein is CASSRQGDSNTEAFF.